These T cell receptor beta chains were read from a single sample in a study of blood T cell repertoires in COVID-19. Generated by immunoSEQ multiplex PCR, the TCRdb table keeps only in-frame clones and is missing some. The table lists a few hundred thousand clones, around 90% of them singletons. What was sequenced was peripheral blood. These receptor sequences come from a man aged 55 to 70 with acute or convalescent COVID-19. CDR3s include the opening cysteine and the closing phenylalanine or tryptophan. Each record gives: CDR3 length, D gene, J gene, V gene, clone size, CDR3 protein, CDR3 DNA. The D gene is left open where the match is weak. The size field is filled for only some rows; it gives once, few, many or a size class.

14	TRBD1	TRBJ2-7	TRBV2	few	CASTAGTETYEQYF	TGTGCCAGCACCGCCGGGACAGAGACCTACGAGCAGTACTTC
18	TRBD1	TRBJ2-1	TRBV3-1/TRBV3-2	NA	CASSPPRGGTGRYNEQFF	TGTGCCAGCAGCCCACCTCGAGGGGGGACAGGGCGCTACAATGAGCAGTTCTTC
13	TRBD1	TRBJ2-5	TRBV6-5	NA	CASRQGARETQYF	TGTGCCAGCCGACAGGGGGCACGAGAGACCCAGTACTTC
13	TRBD2	TRBJ2-7	TRBV7-2	NA	CASSPGGAGEQYF	TGTGCCAGCAGCCCCGGGGGGGCTGGGGAGCAGTACTTC
12	NA	TRBJ2-2	TRBV7-9	NA	CASSLPSGELFF	TGTGCCAGCAGCCTACCTTCCGGGGAGCTGTTTTTT
17	TRBD1	TRBJ1-6	TRBV27	NA	CASSFHPRTGGGSPLHF	TGTGCCAGCAGTTTCCACCCCAGGACAGGGGGGGGTTCACCCCTCCACTTT
15	TRBD1	TRBJ2-7	TRBV3-1/TRBV3-2	NA	CASSQGPGQGYEQYF	TGTGCCAGCAGCCAAGGACCGGGACAGGGCTACGAGCAGTACTTC
15	NA	TRBJ2-1	TRBV6-5	NA	CASSYGRGLQIVQFF	TGTGCCAGCAGTTACGGCAGGGGATTGCAAATCGTGCAGTTCTTC
16	TRBD1	TRBJ2-5	TRBV19	once	CASSIRADRGRETQYF	TGTGCCAGTAGTATAAGGGCCGACAGGGGGCGAGAGACCCAGTACTTC
13	NA	TRBJ2-2	TRBV2	few	CASTVALAGELFF	TGTGCCAGCACAGTCGCCCTCGCTGGGGAGCTGTTTTTT
17	TRBD2	TRBJ2-3	TRBV5-4	NA	CASSRPLAGATTDTQYF	TGTGCCAGCAGCCGACCCCTAGCGGGGGCTACCACAGATACGCAGTATTTT
16	TRBD1	TRBJ1-5	TRBV30	NA	CAWSVQGAIGNQPQHF	TGTGCCTGGAGTGTACAGGGGGCGATAGGCAATCAGCCCCAGCATTTT
18	TRBD2	TRBJ2-1	TRBV11-2	NA	CASSLGLAGGPRAAEQFF	TGTGCCAGCAGCTTAGGACTAGCGGGGGGGCCTCGAGCGGCTGAGCAGTTCTTC
14	NA	TRBJ2-7	TRBV11-2	NA	CASSLEGQPYEQYF	TGTGCCAGCAGCTTAGAGGGGCAGCCCTACGAGCAGTACTTC
16	NA	TRBJ2-7	TRBV6-2/TRBV6-3	NA	CASSPPSPDTAYEQYF	TGTGCCAGCAGTCCCCCATCGCCCGACACCGCCTACGAGCAGTACTTC
14	TRBD1	TRBJ1-6	TRBV5-1	NA	CASSLGDRDSPLHF	TGCGCCAGCAGCTTGGGGGACAGGGATTCACCCCTCCACTTT
12	TRBD1	TRBJ1-2	TRBV29-1	NA	CSGGQETYGYTF	TGCAGCGGAGGACAGGAGACATATGGCTACACCTTC
17	TRBD1	TRBJ2-6	TRBV19	NA	CASSIRTGAAGANVLTF	TGTGCCAGTAGTATTCGGACAGGGGCTGCTGGGGCCAACGTCCTGACTTTC
14	NA	TRBJ2-5	TRBV6-2/TRBV6-3	NA	CASSTRDLWETQYF	TGTGCCAGCAGTACGCGGGACTTATGGGAGACCCAGTACTTC
18	TRBD1	TRBJ1-6	TRBV4-3	NA	CASSQAPGQGTDNSPLHF	TGCGCCAGCAGCCAAGCCCCGGGACAGGGGACGGATAATTCACCCCTCCACTTT
14	TRBD2	TRBJ2-3	TRBV30	few	CAWSMSGGTDTQYF	TGTGCCTGGAGTATGAGCGGGGGCACAGATACGCAGTATTTT
13	NA	TRBJ2-1	TRBV9	NA	CASGGGFLFEQFF	TGTGCCAGCGGAGGGGGCTTTTTATTTGAGCAGTTCTTC
14	NA	TRBJ2-5	TRBV11-2	NA	CASSLAGAGETQYF	TGTGCCAGCAGCTTAGCTGGGGCCGGGGAGACCCAGTACTTC
16	TRBD1	TRBJ2-7	TRBV5-1	NA	CASSRNPGQGSYEQYF	TGCGCCAGCAGTCGTAACCCGGGACAGGGTTCCTACGAGCAGTACTTC
13	NA	TRBJ2-1	TRBV24-1	NA	CATGQGHYNEQFF	TGTGCCACCGGGCAGGGGCATTACAATGAGCAGTTCTTC
15	TRBD1	TRBJ1-5	TRBV7-8	NA	CASRRGRDRHQPQHF	TGTGCCAGCAGACGAGGCCGGGACAGGCATCAGCCCCAGCATTTT
16	TRBD1	TRBJ1-1	TRBV29-1	NA	CSVEGSRGIMNTEAFF	TGCAGCGTTGAGGGCAGCAGGGGGATAATGAACACTGAAGCTTTCTTT
16	TRBD1	TRBJ2-2	TRBV3-1/TRBV3-2	NA	CASRRTGRSNTGELFF	TGTGCCAGCAGGCGGACAGGGAGGTCGAACACCGGGGAGCTGTTTTTT
14	NA	TRBJ1-2	TRBV18	NA	CASSPLELNYGYTF	TGTGCCAGCTCACCACTCGAGCTGAACTATGGCTACACCTTC
17	TRBD1	TRBJ1-1	TRBV5-1	few	CASSSADRGQANTEAFF	TGCGCCAGCAGCTCGGCCGATAGGGGACAGGCGAACACTGAAGCTTTCTTT
16	NA	TRBJ2-1	TRBV6-2/TRBV6-3	NA	CASSYVAGNSYNEQFF	TGTGCCAGCAGTTACGTTGCGGGGAACTCCTACAATGAGCAGTTCTTC
13	NA	TRBJ2-6	TRBV11-3	NA	CASSKIGANVLTF	TGTGCCAGCAGCAAAATAGGGGCCAACGTCCTGACTTTC
17	NA	TRBJ2-3	TRBV15	NA	CATSPHRGGWVTDTQYF	TGTGCCACCAGCCCTCATCGAGGGGGATGGGTCACAGATACGCAGTATTTT
16	TRBD2	TRBJ2-7	TRBV6-2/TRBV6-3	NA	CASSTGLAGTLYEQYF	TGTGCCAGCAGTACAGGACTAGCGGGGACCCTCTACGAGCAGTACTTC
14	TRBD1	TRBJ2-7	TRBV5-4	once	CASSPGQEGYEQYF	TGTGCCAGCAGCCCGGGACAGGAGGGCTACGAGCAGTACTTC
14	NA	TRBJ1-2	TRBV19	NA	CASSPRGGNYGYTF	TGTGCCAGTAGTCCGCGGGGAGGGAACTATGGCTACACCTTC
14	NA	TRBJ2-7	TRBV30	NA	CAWSVPGFVYEQYF	TGTGCCTGGAGTGTACCAGGGTTCGTCTACGAGCAGTACTTC